Presented here are 21 T cell receptor beta chains from one specimen sequenced in a study of cytomegalovirus exposure and HLA in healthy donors. The PCR employed 60 Vbeta primers together with 13 Jbeta primers. Clones were sequenced by immunoSEQ multiplex PCR, and TCRdb holds only the in-frame ones, with some missing. The sample carries about 160,000 clones, around 83% recorded once. The sequenced sample consisted of PBMCs. All receptors derive from a girl aged 2-10 years in good health and CMV-seropositive.

The genes are TRBV29-1 and TRBJ1-4; the D is unclear. This CDR3 has 13 residues. V lost 7 bases, J lost 7 bases, and 16 bases lay in between. CDR1 is SQVTM and CDR2 is ANQGSEA in the germline V gene. The CDR3 nucleotides read TGCAGCGCCCTACCTAATCTAGGTGAAAAACTGTTTTTT. Protein: CSALPNLGEKLFF.

This clone was seen a single time. The chain couples TRBV18 to TRBJ2-1, with 9 bases lining up with TRBD2. The junction had 11 bases not matched to a gene; V was cut back by 0 bases and J by 5 bases. The germline V gene has CDR1 KGHSH and CDR2 LQKENI. The CDR3 extends over 18 amino acids. This CDR3 reads CASSPPLIAGEIHNEQFF. For the CDR3, the DNA is TGTGCCAGCTCACCACCTCTTATAGCGGGAGAAATTCACAATGAGCAGTTCTTC.

The chain combines TRBV12-2 with TRBJ2-1; TRBD2, as called in the table, went unchecked against the DNA. TRBV12-2 is deemed a pseudogene. This CDR3 is 17 amino acids long. The CDR3 is CASRLGVVAGKFNEQFF. The CDR3 DNA reads as TGTGCAAGTCGCTTAGGTGTGGTGGCCGGGAAGTTCAATGAGCAGTTCTTC.

The chain combines TRBV30 with TRBJ2-1, with 8 bases aligning to TRBD2. The junction had 5 bases not matched to a gene; V was cut back by 0 bases and J by 4 bases. Germline CDR1 GTSNPN, CDR2 SVGIG (reference sequence). This CDR3 contains 15 residues. The CDR3 sequence: CAWSVREGPYNEQFF. In nucleotides, the CDR3 is TGTGCCTGGAGTGTACGGGAGGGCCCTTACAATGAGCAGTTCTTC.

This clone has just one count. V and J are TRBV7-9 and TRBJ1-1, with D possibly matching TRBD1 (5 bases). Germline V CDR1 and CDR2: SEHNR, FQNEAQ (reference sequence). This CDR3 has 14 residues. The ends were cut back, 8 bases at V and 4 bases at J, with 17 bases in the middle. CDR3 in DNA: TGTGCCAGCGGACAATCAAGGGGTGGCACTGAAGCTTTCTTT. It specifies CASGQSRGGTEAFF.

The chain joins TRBV2 to TRBJ2-1; TRBD2 matches at 11 bases. CDR3 length: 17 residues. From germline, CDR1 is SNHLY and CDR2 FYNNEI. With V trimmed by 0 bases and J by 6 bases, 7 bases remained unmatched. CDR3 amino acids: CASSEASGRAPINEQFF. The CDR3 DNA follows: TGTGCCAGCAGTGAAGCTAGCGGGAGGGCCCCGATCAATGAGCAGTTCTTC.

This clone was recorded a few times. The gene calls are TRBV28 and TRBJ1-3; 10 bases match TRBD1. This CDR3 has 17 amino acids. Germline-derived CDR1 and CDR2 are MDHEN and SYDVKM. The V and J ends lost 6 bases and 1 base, in that order; junction bases with no gene match: 9. This CDR3 is CASSRPGTGESGNTIYF. CDR3 coding DNA: TGTGCCAGCAGCCGGCCCGGGACAGGGGAATCTGGAAACACCATATATTTT.

V usage is TRBV10-3 and J usage is TRBJ2-1; 9 nucleotides agree with TRBD1. J lost 4 bases, V lost 11 bases, and 12 bases had no gene match. CDR1 and CDR2 (germline): ENHRY, SYGVKD. This CDR3 is 15 amino acids long. CDR3 nucleotides: TGTGCCGCCACAGGGGGCGCGGGTTCATACAATGAGCAGTTCTTC. Protein: CAATGGAGSYNEQFF.

This rearrangement joins TRBV30 to TRBJ2-5, with D unresolved. CDR3 length: 12 amino acids. Germline assignment: CDR1 GTSNPN and CDR2 SVGIG (reference sequence). The germline V and J ends were trimmed by 7 bases and 2 bases, with 11 bases remaining between them. CDR3 coding DNA: TGTGCCTCGAACAGCCGTCAAGAGACCCAGTACTTC. Amino acids: CASNSRQETQYF. Full variable domain (remainder filled in from reference TRBV30 and TRBJ2-5): SQTIHQWPATLVQPVGSPLSLECTVEGTSNPNLYWYRQAAGRGLQLLFYSVGIGQISSEVPQNLSASRPQDRQFILSSKKLLLSDSGFYLCASNSRQETQYFGPGTRLLVL.

This clone was picked up a small number of times. The chain links TRBV6-1 to TRBJ2-7; D not resolved. The germline V gene has CDR1 MNHNS and CDR2 SASEGT. The V and J ends lost 7 bases and 3 bases respectively, with 16 bases between them. The CDR3 runs to 14 residues. The CDR3 DNA follows: TGTGCCAGCACCCAATTCCCCAGTGTCTACGAGCAGTACTTC. This codes for CASTQFPSVYEQYF.

The chain couples TRBV30 to TRBJ2-1, with TRBD1 identical over 9 bases. V dropped 7 bases and J dropped 6; count of bases not matched to a gene: 13. The germline CDR1 and CDR2 sequences are GTSNPN and SVGIG (reference sequence). This CDR3 is 15 amino acids long. CDR3 in amino acids: CALPLEQGASNEQFF. The CDR3 DNA follows: TGTGCCTTGCCGCTGGAACAGGGGGCGTCCAATGAGCAGTTCTTC.

The chain links TRBV5-5 to TRBJ1-2; 11 bases map to TRBD1. J lost 5 bases, V lost 0 bases, and 9 bases had no gene match. The CDR3 sequence is 17 residues long. Germline V gene data show CDR1 as SGHKS and CDR2 as YYEKEE (reference sequence). This CDR3 reads CASSLARTGGSMYGYTF. The CDR3 DNA reads as TGTGCCAGCAGCTTGGCAAGGACAGGGGGCAGTATGTATGGCTACACCTTC.

The rearrangement links TRBV28 to TRBJ2-7, with 11 nucleotides matching TRBD2. This CDR3 contains 14 residues. Germline-derived CDR1 and CDR2 are MDHEN and SYDVKM. Unmatched junction bases numbered 4, after V lost 6 bases and J lost 3 bases. The CDR3 protein is CASRSGTSGYEQYF. CDR3 in DNA: TGTGCCAGCAGGTCCGGGACTAGCGGCTACGAGCAGTACTTC.

V and J are TRBV4-1 and TRBJ1-2, with 7 bases lining up with TRBD1. Per the germline V gene, CDR1 is MGHRA and CDR2 is YSYEKL. The junction had 8 bases not matched to a gene; V was cut back by 4 bases and J by 6 bases. The CDR3 loop spans 14 amino acids. CDR3 in DNA: TGCGCCAGCAGCCCCCTGGAAGGACAGGATGGCTACACCTTC. Amino acids: CASSPLEGQDGYTF.

This clone was seen a single time. V and J are TRBV28 and TRBJ2-5; 8 positions agree with TRBD2. CDR3 size: 14 residues. Germline assignment: CDR1 MDHEN and CDR2 SYDVKM. The junction had 4 bases not matched to a gene; V was cut back by 2 bases and J by 5 bases. The CDR3, as DNA: TGTGCCAGCAGTTTAAGGTCTAGCGGGGAGACCCAGTACTTC. Protein: CASSLRSSGETQYF.

The chain combines TRBV4-1 with TRBJ1-1; D is perhaps TRBD1 (5 bases). Germline V gene lookup returns CDR1 MGHRA and CDR2 YSYEKL. Trimming took off 5 bases at V and 6 bases at J, with 13 bases between the two ends. This CDR3 contains 13 residues. CDR3 DNA: TGCGCCAGCAGCACGCAGGGTACCGCTGAAGCTTTCTTT. This translates into CASSTQGTAEAFF.

The V and J genes are TRBV30 and TRBJ1-5; 7 bases agree with TRBD1. The CDR3 length is 13 residues. The V segment lost 2 bases and the J segment 6 bases; nucleotides outside the gene matches: 4. Germline CDR1 GTSNPN, CDR2 SVGIG (reference sequence). The CDR3 region has the DNA TGTGCCTGGAGTCGACAGGGTCGTCAGCCCCAGCATTTT. Translating it yields CAWSRQGRQPQHF.

This chain links TRBV5-4 with TRBJ1-4; D remains ambiguous. CDR1 and CDR2 from the germline V gene are SGHNT and YYREEE (reference sequence). CDR3 length equals 14 residues. V was clipped by 2 bases and J by 6 bases, with 11 bases between them. Written as DNA, the CDR3 is TGTGCCAGCAGCTTACGGGTCAGCGATGAAAAACTGTTTTTT. Its protein product is CASSLRVSDEKLFF.

This chain joins TRBV30 and TRBJ1-1; the match to TRBD1 covers 7 bases. The V segment lost 0 bases and the J segment 4 bases; nucleotides outside the gene matches: 2. The germline V gene has CDR1 GTSNPN and CDR2 SVGIG (reference sequence). The CDR3 has 13 residues. The CDR3 nucleotides are TGTGCCTGGAGTGTACAGGGGAGCACTGAAGCTTTCTTT. As protein: CAWSVQGSTEAFF.

This clone is a singleton in its sample. This rearrangement joins TRBV25-1 to TRBJ2-5; 9 bases fit TRBD2. V lost 2 bases, J lost 4 bases, and 11 bases stayed unmatched. The CDR3 contains 17 residues. Germline V CDR1 and CDR2: MGHDK, SYGVNS. The CDR3 loop is CASSEPTGGRARETQYF. CDR3 DNA: TGTGCCAGCAGTGAACCCACTGGCGGGAGGGCTAGAGAGACCCAGTACTTC. Looking up the rest from reference TRBV25-1 and TRBJ2-5 gives the full variable domain: EADIYQTPRYLVIGTGKKITLECSQTMGHDKMYWYQQDPGMELHLIHYSYGVNSTEKGDLSSESTVSRIRTEHFPLTLESARPSHTSQYLCASSEPTGGRARETQYFGPGTRLLVL.

This clone was recorded once. The rearrangement uses TRBV30 and TRBJ2-1; 10 bases match TRBD1. V was pared by 4 bases and J by 8 bases, with 5 bases of the junction left unmatched. Germline assignment: CDR1 GTSNPN and CDR2 SVGIG (reference sequence). This CDR3 has 13 amino acids. CDR3 loop: CAWTRDRGDEQFF. Here the CDR3 DNA reads TGTGCCTGGACCCGGGACAGGGGCGATGAGCAGTTCTTC.